This TCR beta chain is from a study of T-cell memory formation after mild COVID-19. Looking at the study overall: TCR clusters largely stayed donor specific. Study-wide results and limits: For contracting clones, CD4+ ones sat mainly in CM and EM, CD8+ in EMRA. A subset of responding clones appeared in pre-infection memory, suggesting cross-reactive memory joined. Whether day 37 second-wave clones are SARS-CoV-2-specific was not confirmed.

MiXCR, applied by TCRdb to the 5' RACE reads, yields one record per CDR3 protein. Altogether some 180,000 distinct CDR3 sequences are present, roughly 20% being singletons, with the ten largest covering roughly 3.9%. This clonotype showed up many times. Its antigen is unknown. The sample was PBMCs or a T cell subset sorted from them (not recorded which). This clonotype was obtained from a young man who had mild COVID-19 (a few samples of this study predate the infection). Cell type and time point are not known.

The DNA of the CDR3 is TGTGCCAGCAGCCCGTGGACAGGGGGGATCAATGAGCAGTTCTTC. Amino acid sequence: CASSPWTGGINEQFF. The rearrangement links TRBV3-1 to TRBJ2-1, with TRBD1 matching over 10 bases. CDR3 length: 15 residues. J gave up 6 bases and V 4 bases, and 6 bases lay outside the gene matches. CDR1 and CDR2 from the germline V gene are LGHDT and YNNKEL (reference sequence).